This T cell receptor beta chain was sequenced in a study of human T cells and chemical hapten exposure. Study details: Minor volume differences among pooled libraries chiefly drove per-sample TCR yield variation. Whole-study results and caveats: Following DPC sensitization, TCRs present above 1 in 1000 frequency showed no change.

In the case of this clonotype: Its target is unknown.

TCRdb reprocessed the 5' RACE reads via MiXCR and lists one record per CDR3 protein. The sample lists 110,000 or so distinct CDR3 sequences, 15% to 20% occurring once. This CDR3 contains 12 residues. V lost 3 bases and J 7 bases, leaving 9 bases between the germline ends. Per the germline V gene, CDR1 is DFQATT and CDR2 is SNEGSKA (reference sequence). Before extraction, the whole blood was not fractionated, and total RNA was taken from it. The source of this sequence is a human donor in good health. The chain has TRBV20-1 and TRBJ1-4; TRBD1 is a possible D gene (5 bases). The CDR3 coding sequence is TGCAGTGCTAGCCGGGACGGTGAAAAACTGTTTTTT. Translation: CSASRDGEKLFF.